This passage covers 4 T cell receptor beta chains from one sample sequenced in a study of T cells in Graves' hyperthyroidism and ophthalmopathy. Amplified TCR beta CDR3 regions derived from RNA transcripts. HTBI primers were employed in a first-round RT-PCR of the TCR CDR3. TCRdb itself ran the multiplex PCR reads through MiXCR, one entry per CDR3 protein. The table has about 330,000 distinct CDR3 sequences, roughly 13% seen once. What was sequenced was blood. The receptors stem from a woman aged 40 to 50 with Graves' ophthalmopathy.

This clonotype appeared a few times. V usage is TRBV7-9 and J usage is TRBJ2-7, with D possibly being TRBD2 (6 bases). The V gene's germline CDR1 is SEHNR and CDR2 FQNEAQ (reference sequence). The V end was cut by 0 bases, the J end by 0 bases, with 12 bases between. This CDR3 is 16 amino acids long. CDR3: CASSLAGGTRSYEQYF. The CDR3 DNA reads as TGTGCCAGCAGCTTAGCGGGCGGGACCCGCTCCTACGAGCAGTACTTC.

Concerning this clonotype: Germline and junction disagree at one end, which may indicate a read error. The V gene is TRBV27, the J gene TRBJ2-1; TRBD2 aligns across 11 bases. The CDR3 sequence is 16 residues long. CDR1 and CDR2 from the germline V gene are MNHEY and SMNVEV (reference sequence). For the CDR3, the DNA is TGTGCCAGCAGTTTAACCCGACTAGCGGGGTCCAATGAGCGGTTCTTC. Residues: CASSLTRLAGSNERFF.

CDR3 protein: CSVGNQGFNEKLFF. CDR3 DNA: TGCAGCGTTGGTAATCAGGGCTTTAATGAAAAACTGTTTTTT. The rearrangement joins TRBV29-1 to TRBJ1-4, with TRBD1 as a possible D gene (5 bases). CDR3 length: 14 amino acids. The V gene's germline CDR1 is SQVTM and CDR2 ANQGSEA. Trimming left V 4 bases short and J 4 bases short, with 13 bases between.

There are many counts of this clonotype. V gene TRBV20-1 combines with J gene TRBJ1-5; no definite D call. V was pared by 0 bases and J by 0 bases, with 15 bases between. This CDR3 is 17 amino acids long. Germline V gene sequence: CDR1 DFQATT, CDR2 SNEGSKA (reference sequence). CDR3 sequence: CSARDQYGTLSNQPQHF. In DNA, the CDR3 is TGCAGTGCTAGAGATCAGTACGGAACCCTTAGCAATCAGCCCCAGCATTTT.